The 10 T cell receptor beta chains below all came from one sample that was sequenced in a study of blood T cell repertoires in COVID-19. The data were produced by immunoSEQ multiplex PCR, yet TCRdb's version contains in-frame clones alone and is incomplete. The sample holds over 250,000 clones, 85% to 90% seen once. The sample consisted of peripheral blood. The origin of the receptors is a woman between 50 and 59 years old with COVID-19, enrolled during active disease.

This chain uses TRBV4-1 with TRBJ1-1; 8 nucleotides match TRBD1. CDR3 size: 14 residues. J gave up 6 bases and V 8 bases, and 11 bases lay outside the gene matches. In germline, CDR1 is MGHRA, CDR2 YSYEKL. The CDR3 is CASRALGTGPEAFF. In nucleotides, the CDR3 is TGCGCCAGCCGTGCCCTCGGGACAGGCCCTGAAGCTTTCTTT.

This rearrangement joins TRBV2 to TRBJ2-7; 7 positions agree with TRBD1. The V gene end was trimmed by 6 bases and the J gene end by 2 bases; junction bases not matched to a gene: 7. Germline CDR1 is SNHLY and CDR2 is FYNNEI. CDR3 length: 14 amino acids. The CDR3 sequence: CASRRTGAPYEQYF. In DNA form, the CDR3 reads TGTGCCAGCAGGCGCACAGGGGCACCCTACGAGCAGTACTTC.

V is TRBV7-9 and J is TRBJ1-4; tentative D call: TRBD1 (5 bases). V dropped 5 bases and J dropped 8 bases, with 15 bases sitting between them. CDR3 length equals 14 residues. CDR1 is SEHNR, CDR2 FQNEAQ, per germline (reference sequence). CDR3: CASSPEGWGEKLFF. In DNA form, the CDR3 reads TGTGCCAGCAGCCCGGAGGGTTGGGGGGAAAAACTGTTTTTT.

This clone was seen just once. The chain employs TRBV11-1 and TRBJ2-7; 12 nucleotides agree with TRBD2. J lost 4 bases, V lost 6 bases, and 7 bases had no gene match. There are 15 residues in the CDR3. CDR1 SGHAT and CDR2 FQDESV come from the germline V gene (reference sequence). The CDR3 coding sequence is TGTGCCAGCAGTTCCTGGACTAGCGGGACATACGAGCAGTACTTC. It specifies CASSSWTSGTYEQYF.

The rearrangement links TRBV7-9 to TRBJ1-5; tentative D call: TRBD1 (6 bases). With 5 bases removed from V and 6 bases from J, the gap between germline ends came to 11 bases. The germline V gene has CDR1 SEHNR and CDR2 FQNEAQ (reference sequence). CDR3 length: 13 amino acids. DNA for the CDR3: TGTGCCAGCAGCACAGGGTTCGGTCAGCCCCAGCATTTT. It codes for CASSTGFGQPQHF.

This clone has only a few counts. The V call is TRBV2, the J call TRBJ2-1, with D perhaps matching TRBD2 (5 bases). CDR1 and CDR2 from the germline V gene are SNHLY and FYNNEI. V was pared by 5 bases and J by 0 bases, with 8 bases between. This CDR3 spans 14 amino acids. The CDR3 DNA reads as TGTGCCAGCAGTAGACTAAGCTCCTACAATGAGCAGTTCTTC. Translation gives CASSRLSSYNEQFF.

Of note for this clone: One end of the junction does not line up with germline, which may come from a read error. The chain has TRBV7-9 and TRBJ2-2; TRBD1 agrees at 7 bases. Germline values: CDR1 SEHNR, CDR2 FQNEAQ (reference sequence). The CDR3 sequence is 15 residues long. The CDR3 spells CASSGGQELTRELFF. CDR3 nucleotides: TGTGCCAGCAGCGGCGGACAGGAACTCACCAGGGAGCTGTTTTTT. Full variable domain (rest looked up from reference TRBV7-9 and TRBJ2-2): DTGVSQNPRHKITKRGQNVTFRCDPISEHNRLYWYRQTLGQGPEFLTYFQNEAQLEKSRLLSDRFSAERPKGSFSTLEIQRTEQGDSAMYLCASSGGQELTRELFFGEGSRLTVL.

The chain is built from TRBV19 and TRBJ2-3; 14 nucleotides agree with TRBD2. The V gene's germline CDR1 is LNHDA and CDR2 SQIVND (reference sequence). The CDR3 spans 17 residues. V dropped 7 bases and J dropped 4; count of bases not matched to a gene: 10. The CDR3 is CASTPGLAGDVPDTQYF. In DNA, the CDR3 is TGTGCCAGTACACCGGGACTAGCGGGAGATGTCCCAGATACGCAGTATTTT.

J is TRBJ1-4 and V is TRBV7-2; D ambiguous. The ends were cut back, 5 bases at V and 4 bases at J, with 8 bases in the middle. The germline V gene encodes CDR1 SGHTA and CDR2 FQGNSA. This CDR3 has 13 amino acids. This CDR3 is CASSIPNNEKLFF. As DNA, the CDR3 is TGTGCCAGCAGCATACCTAATAATGAAAAACTGTTTTTT.

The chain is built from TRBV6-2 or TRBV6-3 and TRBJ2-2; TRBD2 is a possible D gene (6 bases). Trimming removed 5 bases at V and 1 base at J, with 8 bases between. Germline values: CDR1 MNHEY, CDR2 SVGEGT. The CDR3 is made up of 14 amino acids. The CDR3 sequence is CASSVGGNTGELFF. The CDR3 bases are TGTGCCAGCAGTGTCGGGGGGAACACCGGGGAGCTGTTTTTT.